This T cell receptor beta chain was sequenced for a study of monozygotic twins with inflammatory bowel disease. Per the germline V gene, CDR1 is SGHKS and CDR2 is YYEKEE (reference sequence). There are 16 residues in the CDR3. A word on this clonotype: Antigen unknown.

TCRdb reanalyzed the 5' RACE reads and collapses them to one entry per CDR3 protein, without DNA. The table gives over 350,000 distinct CDR3 sequences; the top ten clones make up 2.6% of it. Study-wide points: IBD patients showed reduced TCRbeta diversity (inverse Simpson) versus healthy co-twins.

The specimen was blood. The TCR comes from a human donor with ulcerative colitis or Crohn's disease, or a healthy co-twin of an affected twin (not recorded which). The chain is built from TRBV5-5 and TRBJ2-1; the D call from TCRdb, TRBD2, cannot be confirmed without DNA. This CDR3 reads CASSLGGTSGTTGQFF.